The 3 T cell receptor beta chains given below trace back to one sample, sequenced in a study of CXCR3-negative and CXCR3-positive naive CD8 T cells. Preparation of TRB cDNA libraries relied on 5' RACE carrying UMI labels. One entry per CDR3 protein, without DNA, is what TCRdb gives after re-calling the 5' RACE reads. In total, the table holds about 8,000 distinct CDR3 sequences. Sequenced material: naive CXCR3- CD8+ T cells from blood. Specified subset: CD45RO-CCR7+CD27+CD95- naive CD8+ T cells lacking CXCR3 (TNR3-). Receptors were obtained from a human donor in good health. Some clones in this sample may be carry-over from other donors' samples.

This chain uses TRBV6-4 with TRBJ2-1; TCRdb names TRBD2, which stays unverified in the absence of DNA. Germline CDR1 MRHNA, CDR2 SNTAGT. The CDR3 has 14 residues. CDR3 region: CASSEAGAYNEQFF.

Measured by frequency, this clonotype is medium-sized (0.01 to 0.1%). The V and J genes are TRBV7-9 and TRBJ2-7. In germline, CDR1 is SEHNR, CDR2 FQNEAQ (reference sequence). The CDR3 has 13 amino acids. The CDR3 reads CASSPGGPYEQYF.

The chain is built from TRBV5-1 and TRBJ1-1; lacking DNA, the TRBD1 call made by TCRdb goes unchecked. The V gene's germline CDR1 is SGHRS and CDR2 YFSETQ. The CDR3 runs 16 residues. This CDR3 reads CASSSMPGTGITEAFF. Full variable domain (rest looked up from reference TRBV5-1 and TRBJ1-1): KAGVTQTPRYLIKTRGQQVTLSCSPISGHRSVSWYQQTPGQGLQFLFEYFSETQRNKGNFPGRFSGRQFSNSRSEMNVSTLELGDSALYLCASSSMPGTGITEAFFGQGTRLTVV.